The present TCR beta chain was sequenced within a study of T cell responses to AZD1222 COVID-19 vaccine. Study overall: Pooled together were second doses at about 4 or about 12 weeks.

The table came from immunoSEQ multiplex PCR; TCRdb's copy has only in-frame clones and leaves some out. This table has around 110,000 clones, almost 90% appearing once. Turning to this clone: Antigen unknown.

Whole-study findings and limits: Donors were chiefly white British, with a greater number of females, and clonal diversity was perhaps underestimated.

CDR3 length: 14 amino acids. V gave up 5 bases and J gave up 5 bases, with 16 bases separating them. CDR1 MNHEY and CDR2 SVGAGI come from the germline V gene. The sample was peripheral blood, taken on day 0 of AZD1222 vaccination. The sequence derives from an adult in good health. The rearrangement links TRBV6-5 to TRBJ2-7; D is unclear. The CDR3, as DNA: TGTGCCAGCAGTCTTAATGCGGACGCAAACGAGCAGTACTTC. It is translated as CASSLNADANEQYF.